These T cell receptor beta chains were read from a single sample in a study of CD8+CD57+ T cells in acquired aplastic anemia. TCRdb ran MiXCR on the reads and lists one entry per CDR3 protein. Among 400,000 to 500,000 distinct CDR3 sequences listed, 65% to 80% were seen once. The source material was sorted CD4+, CD8+, or CD8+CD57+ T cells (not recorded which) from PBMCs. These receptors originate from a human donor in good health, serving as a control. CDR3s include the opening cysteine and the closing phenylalanine or tryptophan. The order of the fields is J gene, D gene, clone size, V gene, CDR3 protein, CDR3 DNA. D genes are given only for firm matches. Only part of the rows carry a size: once, few, many, or a class if the clone is expanded.

>TRBJ2-1|.|.|TRBV6-6
CASLAVGYNEQFF
TGTGCCAGCTTAGCAGTAGGTTACAATGAGCAGTTCTTC
>TRBJ1-2|TRBD1|.|TRBV19
CASTNRGRGYGYTF
TGTGCCAGCACCAACAGGGGCCGCGGGTATGGCTACACCTTC
>TRBJ1-1|.|.|TRBV9
CASSLQAIEDHQTFF
TGTGCCAGCAGCCTCCAGGCAATAGAAGACCATCAAACTTTCTTT
>TRBJ1-1|.|many|TRBV24-1
CATSDSLGTEAFF
TGTGCCACCAGTGATTCTCTTGGGACTGAAGCTTTCTTT
>TRBJ1-6|TRBD1|.|TRBV7-8
CASSGGQGWGSPLHF
TGTGCCAGCAGCGGTGGACAGGGATGGGGTTCACCCCTCCACTTT
>TRBJ2-1|.|.|TRBV20-1
CSALSDPPLEQFF
TGCAGTGCCCTTTCAGACCCTCCACTTGAGCAGTTCTTC
>TRBJ2-2|.|.|TRBV7-3
CASSLTGGTGANVF
TGTGCCAGCAGCTTGACGGGGGGCACTGGGGCCAACGTCTTT
>TRBJ1-2|.|.|TRBV29-1
CSGEGGGSGYTF
TGCAGCGGGGAGGGGGGGGGGTCTGGCTACACCTTC
>TRBJ1-1|.|.|TRBV24-1
CATSDLRVTDTHFF
TGTGCCACCAGTGATTTGCGGGTAACAGATACACATTTCTTT
>TRBJ1-2|.|.|TRBV7-9
CASSLAGAGWAGDF
TGTGCCAGCAGCTTAGCCGGCGCCGGCTGGGCAGGGGACTTC
>TRBJ2-3|TRBD1|many|TRBV6-5
CASRTGQGTDTQYF
TGTGCCAGCAGAACTGGACAGGGCACAGATACGCAGTATTTT
>TRBJ2-7|.|many|TRBV11-2
CASNKGPQGYEQYF
TGTGCCAGCAACAAGGGGCCCCAGGGTTACGAGCAGTACTTC
>TRBJ2-7|TRBD1|.|TRBV10-1
CASRQKTGRYEQYF
TGCGCCAGCAGGCAGAAGACAGGGCGCTACGAGCAGTACTTC
>TRBJ1-2|TRBD1|.|TRBV20-1
CSASDRGRYGYTF
TGCAGTGCTAGTGACAGGGGGCGTTATGGCTACACCTTC
>TRBJ2-7|.|few|TRBV10-3
CAISEAGGAYEQYF
TGTGCCATCAGTGAGGCAGGAGGGGCCTACGAGCAGTACTTC
>TRBJ2-7|.|once|TRBV7-3
CASSVAGLAHELYF
TGTGCCAGCAGCGTGGCGGGCCTAGCCCACGAGTTGTACTTC
>TRBJ1-2|.|few|TRBV20-1
CSARDSGDVGYTF
TGCAGTGCTAGAGATTCCGGAGACGTAGGCTACACCTTC
>TRBJ2-7|.|many|TRBV10-3
CAISAGRHEQYF
TGTGCCATCAGTGCAGGGCGGCACGAGCAGTACTTC
>TRBJ1-1|TRBD1|.|TRBV5-1
CASSRGTARGTEASF
TGCGCCAGCAGCCGGGGGACAGCCCGAGGCACTGAAGCTTCCTTT
>TRBJ2-7|TRBD2|.|TRBV20-1
CSARDSRLAGLDEQYF
TGCAGTGCTAGAGATTCGAGACTAGCGGGACTCGACGAGCAGTACTTC
>TRBJ1-5|.|.|TRBV5-5
CASSYGTGDQPQHF
TGTGCCAGCAGCTACGGCACGGGCGATCAGCCCCAGCATTTT
>TRBJ1-2|.|.|TRBV10-3
CAISEYGEYGGTF
TGTGCCATCAGTGAGTACGGGGAATATGGCGGCACCTTC
>TRBJ1-1|TRBD1|many|TRBV4-2
CASSQVAGQRNTEAFF
TGTGCCAGCAGCCAAGTTGCGGGACAGAGGAACACTGAAGCTTTCTTT
>TRBJ2-1|TRBD1|few|TRBV6-4
CVSSFDRVGEQFF
TGTGTCAGCAGTTTTGACAGGGTAGGGGAGCAGTTCTTC
>TRBJ2-3|.|.|TRBV15
CATSRTLKGSTDTQYF
TGTGCCACCAGCAGGACCCTAAAAGGGAGCACAGATACGCAGTATTTT
>TRBJ2-2|.|.|TRBV9
CASSALDAGTGNLFF
TGTGCCAGCAGCGCCTTAGATGCCGGTACCGGTAACCTGTTTTTT
>TRBJ2-7|TRBD1|few|TRBV6-2/TRBV6-3
CASSYGTGKFVNEQYF
TGTGCCAGCAGTTACGGGACAGGGAAGTTCGTTAACGAGCAGTACTTC
>TRBJ1-5|.|.|TRBV10-3
CATSRDRVNQPQHF
TGTGCCACCAGTCGGGACCGAGTAAATCAGCCCCAGCATTTT
>TRBJ1-1|.|few|TRBV5-8
CASNSLEGAEAFF
TGTGCCAGCAATTCTTTGGAAGGCGCTGAAGCTTTCTTT
>TRBJ2-3|TRBD1|.|TRBV5-1
CASSLLSTGPDTQYF
TGCGCCAGCAGCTTACTATCGACAGGGCCCGATACGCAGTATTTT
>TRBJ2-7|TRBD1|.|TRBV5-1
CASGLEGQGYSYEQYF
TGCGCCAGCGGCTTGGAGGGACAGGGATATTCCTACGAGCAGTACTTC
>TRBJ2-2|.|.|TRBV7-9
CASSKSKSTGELFF
TGTGCCAGCAGTAAATCCAAGAGCACCGGGGAGCTGTTTTTT
>TRBJ1-3|.|.|TRBV19
CASSIVDRKRRNTIYF
TGTGCCAGTAGTATAGTCGACAGGAAGAGAAGAAACACCATATATTTT
>TRBJ2-2|.|many|TRBV6-2/TRBV6-3
CASVWRGPGELFF
TGTGCCAGCGTTTGGAGGGGGCCCGGGGAGCTGTTTTTT
>TRBJ2-1|TRBD2|.|TRBV7-6
CASRPTSGGPHNEQFF
TGTGCCAGCAGGCCTACTAGCGGGGGGCCCCACAATGAGCAGTTCTTC
>TRBJ1-6|.|medium-sized|TRBV2
CASRPWDGNSPLHF
TGTGCCAGCAGGCCATGGGACGGTAATTCACCCCTCCACTTT
>TRBJ1-4|.|.|TRBV2
CASSTIVGHGEKLFF
TGTGCCAGCAGCACAATAGTGGGACACGGTGAAAAACTGTTTTTT
>TRBJ1-2|.|.|TRBV14
CASSHSPGRRSNYGYTF
TGTGCCAGCAGCCACAGCCCGGGACGGAGGAGTAACTATGGCTACACCTTC
>TRBJ1-1|.|.|TRBV7-2
CATSQEMGTEAFF
TGTGCCACCAGCCAAGAAATGGGGACTGAAGCTTTCTTT
>TRBJ2-7|TRBD1|few|TRBV25-1
CASSNVGTGTYEQYF
TGTGCCAGCAGTAATGTTGGGACAGGGACCTACGAGCAGTACTTC
>TRBJ1-1|.|.|TRBV7-9
CASSLGITDGSTF
TGTGCCAGCAGCTTGGGGATTACAGACGGGTCCACCTTC
>TRBJ2-3|.|many|TRBV20-1
CSASPTDTQYF
TGCAGTGCTAGCCCCACAGATACGCAGTATTTT
>TRBJ1-2|TRBD1|few|TRBV24-1
CATSGTGPYGYTF
TGTGCCACCAGCGGGACAGGGCCCTATGGCTACACCTTC
>TRBJ1-5|.|many|TRBV6-2/TRBV6-3
CASSYGRFSNQPQHF
TGTGCCAGCAGTTACGGCCGCTTCAGCAATCAGCCCCAGCATTTT